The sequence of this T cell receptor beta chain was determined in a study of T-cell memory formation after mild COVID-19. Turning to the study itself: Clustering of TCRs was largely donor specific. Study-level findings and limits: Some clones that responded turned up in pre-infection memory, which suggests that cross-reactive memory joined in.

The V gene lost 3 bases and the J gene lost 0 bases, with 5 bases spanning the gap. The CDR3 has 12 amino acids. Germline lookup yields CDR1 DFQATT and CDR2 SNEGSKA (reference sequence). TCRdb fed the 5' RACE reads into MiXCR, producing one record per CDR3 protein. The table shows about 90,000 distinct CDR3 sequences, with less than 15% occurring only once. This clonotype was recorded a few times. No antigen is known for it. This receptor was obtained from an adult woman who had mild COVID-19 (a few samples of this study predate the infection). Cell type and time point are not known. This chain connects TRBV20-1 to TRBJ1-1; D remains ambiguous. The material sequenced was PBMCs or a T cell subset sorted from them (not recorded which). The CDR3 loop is CSARYMNTEAFF. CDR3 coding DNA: TGCAGTGCTAGGTACATGAACACTGAAGCTTTCTTT.